One T cell receptor beta chain is described in this entry. V lost 3 bases to trimming and J lost 0 bases, with 9 bases between them. This CDR3 region has 14 residues. Germline V lookup: CDR1 MDHEN, CDR2 SYDVKM. Data came from immunoSEQ multiplex PCR; TCRdb stores just in-frame clones and leaves some out. Of about 210,000 clones in the sample, about 76% were seen once. This sample was taken from a study of blood T cell repertoires in COVID-19. The V gene is TRBV28, the J gene TRBJ2-7; D is unclear. The receptor comes from a woman in her forties or fifties with acute COVID-19. Specimen: PBMCs or T cells enriched from blood (not recorded which). Written as DNA, the CDR3 is TGTGCCAGCAGTTTCACACCTAGCTCCTACGAGCAGTACTTC. Its translation is CASSFTPSSYEQYF.